The source of this T cell receptor (beta chain) is a study of T cell repertoires in cytomegalovirus infection. Turning to the study itself: The public TCR beta signatures pointed to both CMV infection and matching HLA type. General study points: In two of eight donors, the top clonotype was HLA-C-restricted CMV-specific. Identification of carriers of CMV plus the relevant HLA was achieved through cumulative public TCR beta family frequency.

TCRdb reprocessed the reads with MiXCR, giving one entry per CDR3 protein. The profile covers around 740,000 distinct CDR3 sequences, with 35% to 40% appearing a single time and more than 2.5% taken by the ten largest. In regard to this clonotype: The antigen remains unidentified. Germline and junction disagree at one end, which may indicate a read error.

Germline V gene sequence: CDR1 MGHRA, CDR2 YSYEKL. The CDR3 loop spans 15 amino acids. The sequencing sample was made of PBMCs. The V and J genes are TRBV4-1 and TRBJ2-7; D might be TRBD1 (5 bases). This clonotype was sampled from a human donor in good health (CMV status not recorded). Some clones in this sample may be carry-over from other donors' samples. DNA of the CDR3: TGTGCCAGCAGCCAAGAAGCTACAGGACCATACGAGCAGTACTTC. Encoded protein: CASSQEATGPYEQYF.